This entry lists 12 T cell receptor beta chains sequenced from one sample in a study of radiotherapy plus CTLA-4 blockade in lung cancer (dated by TCRdb to the late 2010s). Libraries were built with the immunoSEQ multiplex PCR assay. Here the immuneACCESS table is served through TCRdb, limited to in-frame sequences with V and J called. Missing clones are a known gap in these copies; in checked studies unresolved V genes cover under half, and the rest lacks a known reason. Counted in this sample were 95,000 to 150,000 clones; approximately 90% of them appeared once. The ten largest account for about 7% of the sample. Sequences were derived from peripheral blood, sampled from a patient treated with radiotherapy plus ipilimumab. The receptors were gathered from a human donor with non-small cell lung cancer that progressed on radiotherapy plus ipilimumab.

CDR3 residues: CASSLESSGSGYEQYF. CDR3 DNA sequence: TGTGCCAGCAGCTTAGAATCTAGCGGGAGTGGGTACGAGCAGTACTTC. The V call is TRBV11-2, the J call TRBJ2-7; 10 bases are shared with TRBD2. The junction had 6 bases not matched to a gene; V was cut back by 0 bases and J by 4 bases. The CDR3 is 16 amino acids. Germline lookup yields CDR1 SGHAT and CDR2 FQNNGV.

The CDR3 region is CAWTGGETQYF. The CDR3 DNA reads TGTGCCTGGACCGGCGGGGAGACCCAGTACTTC. This sequence joins TRBV30 and TRBJ2-5; TRBD2 is a possible D gene (5 bases). Trimming cost V 4 bases and J 5 bases, with 8 bases left between them. Germline values: CDR1 GTSNPN, CDR2 SVGIG (reference sequence). CDR3 length: 11 amino acids.

This clone was picked up a small number of times. CDR3 DNA sequence: TGTGCCAGCAGCTACGGGACAGTCGGAGGAAAACTGTTTTTT. Translating it yields CASSYGTVGGKLFF. The J gene is TRBJ1-4, the V gene TRBV6-6, with 7 bases aligning to TRBD1. Germline trimming cut 6 bases from V and 10 bases from J; bases unmatched to any gene: 11. The CDR3 is made up of 14 amino acids. In germline, CDR1 is MNHNY, CDR2 SVGAGI (reference sequence).

The chain uses TRBV27 and TRBJ1-1, with TRBD1 matching 7 bases. The V segment lost 7 bases and the J segment 6 bases; nucleotides outside the gene matches: 8. Germline lookup yields CDR1 MNHEY and CDR2 SMNVEV (reference sequence). The CDR3 is made up of 13 amino acids. The CDR3 sequence is CASTEGAWAEAFF. DNA of the CDR3: TGTGCCAGCACCGAGGGGGCTTGGGCTGAAGCTTTCTTT.

CDR3 nucleotides: TGTGCCAGCAGCGTCCTCCAGGGCGCGAACACCGGGGAGCTGTTTTTT. Translated: CASSVLQGANTGELFF. The V and J genes are TRBV9 and TRBJ2-2, with D tentatively TRBD1 (5 bases). Germline V gene sequence: CDR1 SGDLS, CDR2 YYNGEE. V gave up 2 bases and J gave up 0 bases, with 11 bases separating them. This CDR3 contains 16 residues.

The CDR3 region is CASSELSGTGRHGRQPQHF. The CDR3 DNA sequence: TGTGCCAGCAGTGAATTATCCGGGACAGGGAGGCATGGTCGTCAGCCCCAGCATTTT. The chain is built from TRBV6-1 and TRBJ1-5, with TRBD1 identical over 9 bases. CDR3 length equals 19 residues. Germline-derived CDR1 and CDR2 are MNHNS and SASEGT. The V gene end was trimmed by 2 bases and the J gene end by 6 bases; junction bases not matched to a gene: 17.

The rearrangement links TRBV11-2 to TRBJ2-7; D may be TRBD1 or TRBD2 (6 bases each). V lost 3 bases, J lost 2 bases, and 14 bases lay in between. Germline V gene data show CDR1 as SGHAT and CDR2 as FQNNGV. The CDR3 sequence is 15 residues long. CDR3 region: CASSLGGGPPYEQYF. In DNA, the CDR3 is TGTGCCAGCAGCTTGGGTGGGGGGCCTCCCTACGAGCAGTACTTC.

This clone was counted once. The rearrangement links TRBV28 to TRBJ1-5, with D maybe TRBD1 (6 bases). Germline loops: CDR1 MDHEN, CDR2 SYDVKM. Trimming removed 2 bases at V and 6 bases at J, with 14 bases between. The CDR3 is 15 residues long. DNA of the CDR3: TGTGCCAGCAGTTTAGGGGGCCCCAAGGGTCAGCCCCAGCATTTT. It is translated as CASSLGGPKGQPQHF.

V is TRBV5-4 and J is TRBJ2-7; D unresolved. The V gene's germline CDR1 is SGHNT and CDR2 YYREEE (reference sequence). Between the trimmed V and J ends, which lost 1 base and 0 bases, there was a span of 11 bases. This CDR3 contains 15 residues. The chain's CDR3 is CASSLSGFTSYEQYF. The CDR3 DNA reads TGTGCCAGCAGCTTGTCGGGTTTTACCTCCTACGAGCAGTACTTC.

The chain couples TRBV5-1 to TRBJ1-3; tentatively, D is TRBD1 (5 bases). The CDR3 is 15 amino acids. Trimming removed 2 bases at V and 4 bases at J, with 13 bases between. Germline values: CDR1 SGHRS, CDR2 YFSETQ. The CDR3 protein is CASSFQGIKGNTIYF. Written as DNA, the CDR3 is TGCGCCAGCAGCTTCCAGGGTATTAAAGGAAACACCATATATTTT.

The V and J genes are TRBV11-2 and TRBJ2-5; D ambiguous. V was cut by 1 base and J by 5 bases, with 17 bases left in between. Germline CDR1 and CDR2: SGHAT and FQNNGV. The CDR3 has 16 residues. The CDR3 sequence: CASSLGSGGPFETQYF. CDR3 in DNA: TGTGCCAGCAGCTTAGGGTCAGGCGGTCCCTTTGAGACCCAGTACTTC.

The genes are TRBV6-4 and TRBJ2-1, with 8 bases that match TRBD2. Germline V gene sequence: CDR1 MRHNA, CDR2 SNTAGT. The V and J ends lost 3 bases and 2 bases, in that order; junction bases with no gene match: 3. The CDR3 has 15 amino acids. In DNA, the CDR3 is TGTGCCAGCAGTGAAGTAGCGGGGACCTACAATGAGCAGTTCTTC. Translation: CASSEVAGTYNEQFF.